This TCR beta chain stems from a study of post-analysis software for immune sequencing data. Across the whole study: The disease courses covered relapsing-remitting, secondary progressive and progressive-relapsing multiple sclerosis.

On this clonotype itself: As yet, its antigen is unknown.

V was clipped by 8 bases and J by 5 bases; unmatched bases: 7. Germline V gene sequence: CDR1 SGHVS, CDR2 FQNEAQ. This CDR3 comprises 14 residues. Libraries were made from TCR beta cDNA, and they carried unique molecular identifiers. The yield from roughly 1 to 10 million T cells was approximately 500,000 cDNA molecules in total. Each CDR3 protein gets one entry after TCRdb re-called the PCR reads with MiXCR. The sample lists roughly 580,000 distinct CDR3 sequences; 44% were seen once. Study-level points and caveats: Versus controls, multiple sclerosis patients showed significantly lower diversity (normalized Chao1). The authors found that F measure strongly co-clustered same-batch samples. Higher frequency in patients than in controls was seen for roughly five TRBV segments, with TRBV5-6, TRBV5-1 and TRBV20-1 among them.

J is TRBJ1-5 and V is TRBV7-8; 9 positions match TRBD1. This sequence originates from a girl aged 5-17 years with multiple sclerosis. Sequencing was carried out using blood. The CDR3 sequence: CASRRTGADQPQHF. The CDR3 bases are TGTGCCAGCCGCCGGACAGGGGCAGATCAGCCCCAGCATTTT.